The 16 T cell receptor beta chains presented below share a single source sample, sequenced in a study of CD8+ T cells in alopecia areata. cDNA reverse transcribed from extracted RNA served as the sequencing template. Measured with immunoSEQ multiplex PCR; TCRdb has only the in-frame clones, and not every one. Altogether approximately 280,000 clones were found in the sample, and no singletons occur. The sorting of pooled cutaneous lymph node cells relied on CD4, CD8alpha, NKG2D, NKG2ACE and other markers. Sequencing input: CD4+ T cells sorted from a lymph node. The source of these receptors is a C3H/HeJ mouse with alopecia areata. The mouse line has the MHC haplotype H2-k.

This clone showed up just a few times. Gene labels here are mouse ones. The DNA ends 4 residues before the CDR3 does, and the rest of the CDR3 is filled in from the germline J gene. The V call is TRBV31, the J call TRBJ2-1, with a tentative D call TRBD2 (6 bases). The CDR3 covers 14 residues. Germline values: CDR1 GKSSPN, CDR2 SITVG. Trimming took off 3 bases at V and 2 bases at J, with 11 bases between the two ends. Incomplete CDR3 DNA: TGTGCCTGGAGATGGGGGTCCGACTATGCT. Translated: CAWRWGSDYA. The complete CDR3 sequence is CAWRWGSDYAEQFF.

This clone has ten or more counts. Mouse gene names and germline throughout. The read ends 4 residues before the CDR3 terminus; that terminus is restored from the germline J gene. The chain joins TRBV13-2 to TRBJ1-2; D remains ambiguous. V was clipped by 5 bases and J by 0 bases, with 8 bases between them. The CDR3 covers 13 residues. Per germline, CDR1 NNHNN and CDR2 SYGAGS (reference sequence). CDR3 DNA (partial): TGTGCCAGCGGGACATATGCAAACTCC. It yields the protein CASGTYANS. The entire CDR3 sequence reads CASGTYANSDYTF.

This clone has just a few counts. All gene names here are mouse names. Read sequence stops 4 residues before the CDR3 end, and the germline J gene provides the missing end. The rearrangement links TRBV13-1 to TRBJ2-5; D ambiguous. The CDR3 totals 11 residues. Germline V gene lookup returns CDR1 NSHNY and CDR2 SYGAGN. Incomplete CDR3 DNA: TGTGCCAGCAGTGACTCGGAC. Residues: CASSDSD. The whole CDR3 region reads CASSDSDTQYF.

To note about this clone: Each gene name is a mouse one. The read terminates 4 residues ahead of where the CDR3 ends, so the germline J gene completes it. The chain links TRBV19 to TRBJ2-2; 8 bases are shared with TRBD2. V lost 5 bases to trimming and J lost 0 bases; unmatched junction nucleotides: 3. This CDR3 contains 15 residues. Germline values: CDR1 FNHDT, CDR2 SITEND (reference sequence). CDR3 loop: CASRQLGANTGQLYF. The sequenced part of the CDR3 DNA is TGTGCCAGCAGACAACTGGGGGCAAACACCGGG.

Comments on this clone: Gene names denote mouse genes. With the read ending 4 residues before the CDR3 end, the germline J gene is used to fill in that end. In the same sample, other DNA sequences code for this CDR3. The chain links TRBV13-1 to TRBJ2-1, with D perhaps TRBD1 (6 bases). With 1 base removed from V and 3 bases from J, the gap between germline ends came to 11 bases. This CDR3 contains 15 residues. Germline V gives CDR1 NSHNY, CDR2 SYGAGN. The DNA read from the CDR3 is TGTGCCAGCAGTGATCCGGGACACCTCTATGCT. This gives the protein CASSDPGHLYA. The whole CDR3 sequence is CASSDPGHLYAEQFF.

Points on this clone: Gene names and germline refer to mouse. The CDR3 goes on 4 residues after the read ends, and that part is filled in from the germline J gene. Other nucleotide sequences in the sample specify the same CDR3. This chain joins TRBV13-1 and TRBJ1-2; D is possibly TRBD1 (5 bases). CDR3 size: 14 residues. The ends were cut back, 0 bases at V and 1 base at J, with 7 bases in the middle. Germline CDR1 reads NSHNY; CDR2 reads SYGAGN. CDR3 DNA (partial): TGTGCCAGCAGTGATGTTGGGGGAAACTCC. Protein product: CASSDVGGNS. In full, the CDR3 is CASSDVGGNSDYTF.

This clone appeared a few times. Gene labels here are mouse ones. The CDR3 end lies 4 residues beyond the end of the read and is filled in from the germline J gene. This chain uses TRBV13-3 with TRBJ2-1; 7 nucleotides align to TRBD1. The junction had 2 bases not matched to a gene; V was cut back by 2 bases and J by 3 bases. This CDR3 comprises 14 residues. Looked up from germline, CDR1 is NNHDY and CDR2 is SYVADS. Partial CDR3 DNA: TGTGCCAGCAGTGACGGGACAGTCTATGCT. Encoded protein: CASSDGTVYA. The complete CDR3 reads CASSDGTVYAEQFF.

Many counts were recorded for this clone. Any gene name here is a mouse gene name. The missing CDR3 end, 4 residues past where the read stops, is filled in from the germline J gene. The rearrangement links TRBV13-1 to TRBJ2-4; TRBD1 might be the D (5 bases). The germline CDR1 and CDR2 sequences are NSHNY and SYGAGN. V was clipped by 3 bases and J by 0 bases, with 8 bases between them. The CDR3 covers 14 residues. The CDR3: CASSGQSSQNTLYF. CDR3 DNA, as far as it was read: TGTGCCAGCAGTGGACAGTCTAGTCAAAAC.

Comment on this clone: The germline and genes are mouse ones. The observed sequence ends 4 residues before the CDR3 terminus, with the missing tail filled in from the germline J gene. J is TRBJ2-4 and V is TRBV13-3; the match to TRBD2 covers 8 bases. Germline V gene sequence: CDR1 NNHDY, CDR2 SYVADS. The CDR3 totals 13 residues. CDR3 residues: CASSNRGGNTLYF. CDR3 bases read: TGTGCCAGCAGTAATCGGGGGGGCAAC. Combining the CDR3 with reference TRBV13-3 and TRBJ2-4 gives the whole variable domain EAAVTQSPRSKVAVTGGKVTLSCHQTNNHDYMYWYRQDTGHGLRLIHYSYVADSTEKGDIPDGYKASRPSQENFSLILELASLSQTAVYFCASSNRGGNTLYFGAGTRLSVL.

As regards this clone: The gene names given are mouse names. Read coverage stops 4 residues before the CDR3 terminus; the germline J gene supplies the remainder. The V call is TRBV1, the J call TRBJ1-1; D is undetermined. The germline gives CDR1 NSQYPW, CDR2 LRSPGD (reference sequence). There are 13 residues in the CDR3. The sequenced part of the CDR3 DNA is TGCACCTGCAGTGCAGATCCATCAGGA. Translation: CTCSADPSG. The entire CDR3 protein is CTCSADPSGEVFF.

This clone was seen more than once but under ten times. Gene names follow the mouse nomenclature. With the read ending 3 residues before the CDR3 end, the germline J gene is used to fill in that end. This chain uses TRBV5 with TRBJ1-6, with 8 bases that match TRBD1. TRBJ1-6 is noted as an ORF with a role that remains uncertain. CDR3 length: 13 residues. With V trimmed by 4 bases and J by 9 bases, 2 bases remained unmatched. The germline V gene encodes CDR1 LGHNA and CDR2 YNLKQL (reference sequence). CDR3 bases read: TGTGCCAGCAGCCCGGACAGGGTTTCGCCC. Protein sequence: CASSPDRVSP. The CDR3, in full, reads CASSPDRVSPLYF.

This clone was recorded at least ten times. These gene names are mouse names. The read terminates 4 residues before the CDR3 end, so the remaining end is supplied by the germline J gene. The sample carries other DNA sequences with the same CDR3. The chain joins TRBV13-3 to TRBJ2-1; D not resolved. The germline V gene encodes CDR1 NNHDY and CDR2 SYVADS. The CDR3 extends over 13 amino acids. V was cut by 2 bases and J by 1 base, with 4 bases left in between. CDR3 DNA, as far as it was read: TGTGCCAGCAGTGACAGAAACTATGCT. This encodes CASSDRNYA. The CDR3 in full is CASSDRNYAEQFF.

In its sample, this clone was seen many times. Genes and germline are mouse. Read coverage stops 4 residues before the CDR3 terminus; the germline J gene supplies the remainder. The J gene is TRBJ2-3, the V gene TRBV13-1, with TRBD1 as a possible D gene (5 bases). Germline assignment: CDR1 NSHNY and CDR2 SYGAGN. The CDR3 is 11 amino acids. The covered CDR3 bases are TGTGCCAGCAGTCAGGGAGAA. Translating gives CASSQGE. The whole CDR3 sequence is CASSQGETLYF.

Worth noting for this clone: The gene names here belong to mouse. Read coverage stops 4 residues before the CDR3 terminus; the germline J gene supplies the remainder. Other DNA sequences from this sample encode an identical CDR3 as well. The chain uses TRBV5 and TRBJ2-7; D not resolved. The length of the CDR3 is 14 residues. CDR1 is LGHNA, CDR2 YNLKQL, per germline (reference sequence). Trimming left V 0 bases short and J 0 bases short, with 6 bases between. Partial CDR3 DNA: TGTGCCAGCAGCCAAGAGTTGGGCTCCTAT. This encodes CASSQELGSY. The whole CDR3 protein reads CASSQELGSYEQYF.

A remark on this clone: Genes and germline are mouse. The CDR3 is CASSRDLWGGRNYAEQFF. The CDR3 bases that were read are TGTGCTAGCAGTAGAGATCTCTGGGGAGGTAGGAACTATGCT. The rearrangement joins TRBV17 to TRBJ2-1, with D perhaps TRBD2 (6 bases). The CDR3 extends 4 residues past the end of the read, so its final part is completed from the germline J gene. This CDR3 is built from 18 residues. From germline, CDR1 is MNHDT and CDR2 YYDKIL. Deletions cut 0 bases from V and 1 base from J, with 16 bases between.

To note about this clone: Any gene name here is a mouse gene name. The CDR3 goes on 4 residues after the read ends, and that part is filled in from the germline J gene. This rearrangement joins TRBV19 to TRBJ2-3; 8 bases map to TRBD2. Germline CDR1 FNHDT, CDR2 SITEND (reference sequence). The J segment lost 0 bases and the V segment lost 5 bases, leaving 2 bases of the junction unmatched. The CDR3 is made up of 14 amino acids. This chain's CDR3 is CASRLGASAETLYF. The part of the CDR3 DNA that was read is TGTGCCAGCAGACTGGGGGCTAGTGCAGAA.